The clone carrying this TCR beta chain was seen only a few times. Antigen unknown. TCRdb re-analysed the 5' RACE reads in MiXCR, keeping a single row per CDR3 protein. The sample holds tens of thousands of distinct CDR3 sequences; around 12% are singletons and the top ten take about 4.6%. The CDR3 has 16 residues. CDR1 SGHAT and CDR2 FQNNGV come from the germline V gene. V shed 5 bases and J shed 7 bases, with 23 bases lying between them. As for time point: sample taken at primary tumor resection. Whole RNA, which was extracted from tumor, nontumor lung tissue or frozen PBMC, was sequenced without any cell sorting. A total of about 73 untreated early-stage non-small cell lung cancer patients served as donors. This sample is drawn from a study of spatial heterogeneity in lung cancer. Study summary: Raw reads contained each unique TCR and UMI combination more than ten times on average.

Study-wide results and limits: Blood showed ubiquitous tumor TCRs more often at resection than at routine follow-up.

The sequences come from PBMCs, collected at surgery. The chain couples TRBV11-2 to TRBJ1-2; D remains ambiguous. This clonotype was obtained from a male donor with early-stage non-small cell lung cancer. DNA for the CDR3: TGTGCCAGCAGCCCAGGTCGGGCCTCTCTTAGTTCTGGCTACACCTTC. Its protein is CASSPGRASLSSGYTF.